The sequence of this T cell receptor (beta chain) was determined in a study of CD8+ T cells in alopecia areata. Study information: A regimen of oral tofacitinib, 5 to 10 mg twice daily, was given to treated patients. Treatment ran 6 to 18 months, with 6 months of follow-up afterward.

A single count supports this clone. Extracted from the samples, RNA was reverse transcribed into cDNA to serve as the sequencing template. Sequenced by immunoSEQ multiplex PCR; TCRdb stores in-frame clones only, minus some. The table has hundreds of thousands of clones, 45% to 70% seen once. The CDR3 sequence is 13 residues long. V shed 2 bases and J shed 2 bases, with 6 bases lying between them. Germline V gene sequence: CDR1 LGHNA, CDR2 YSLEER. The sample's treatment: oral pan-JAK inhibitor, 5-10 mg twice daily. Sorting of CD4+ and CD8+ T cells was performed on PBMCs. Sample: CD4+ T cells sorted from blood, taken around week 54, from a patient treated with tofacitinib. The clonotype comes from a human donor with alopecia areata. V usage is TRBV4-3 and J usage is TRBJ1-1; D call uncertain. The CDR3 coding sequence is TGCGCCAGCAGCCAACTCAGTAACACTGAAGCTTTCTTT. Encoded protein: CASSQLSNTEAFF.